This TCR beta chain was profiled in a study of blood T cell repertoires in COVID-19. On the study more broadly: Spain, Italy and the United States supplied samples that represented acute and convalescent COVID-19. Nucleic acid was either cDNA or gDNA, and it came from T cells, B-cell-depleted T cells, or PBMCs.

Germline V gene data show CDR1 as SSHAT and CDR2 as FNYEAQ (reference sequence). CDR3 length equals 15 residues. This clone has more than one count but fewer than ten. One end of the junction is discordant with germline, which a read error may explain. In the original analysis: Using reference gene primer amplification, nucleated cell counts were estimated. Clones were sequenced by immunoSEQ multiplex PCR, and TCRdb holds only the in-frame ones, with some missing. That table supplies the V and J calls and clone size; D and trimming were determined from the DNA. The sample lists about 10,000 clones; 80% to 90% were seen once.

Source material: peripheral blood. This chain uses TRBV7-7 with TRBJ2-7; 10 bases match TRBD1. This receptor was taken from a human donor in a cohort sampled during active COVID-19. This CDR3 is CASSYGQGDTYEQYF. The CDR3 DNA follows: TGTGCTAGCAGCTACGGACAGGGGGATACCTACGAGCAGTACTTC.